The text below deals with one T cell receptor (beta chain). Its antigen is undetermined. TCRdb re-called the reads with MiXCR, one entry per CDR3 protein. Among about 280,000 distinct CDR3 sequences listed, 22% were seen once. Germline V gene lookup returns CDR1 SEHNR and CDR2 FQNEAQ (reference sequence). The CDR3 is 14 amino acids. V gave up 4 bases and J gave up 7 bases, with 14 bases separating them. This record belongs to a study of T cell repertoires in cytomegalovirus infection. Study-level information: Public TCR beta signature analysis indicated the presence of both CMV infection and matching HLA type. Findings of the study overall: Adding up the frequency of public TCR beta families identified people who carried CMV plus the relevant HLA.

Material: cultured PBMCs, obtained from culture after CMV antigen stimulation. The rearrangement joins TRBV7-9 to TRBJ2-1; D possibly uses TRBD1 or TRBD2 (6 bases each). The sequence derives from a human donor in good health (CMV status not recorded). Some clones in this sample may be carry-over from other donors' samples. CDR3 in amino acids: CASSSDPGANEQFF. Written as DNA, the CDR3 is TGTGCCAGCAGCTCCGACCCGGGGGCTAATGAGCAGTTCTTC.